These 27 T cell receptor beta chains were sequenced from one sample in a study of early T cells in non-severe SARS-CoV-2 infection. TCRdb reanalysed the 5' RACE reads using MiXCR and keeps one entry per CDR3 protein. The table includes tens of thousands of distinct CDR3 sequences, roughly 10% detected once. The specimen sequenced was whole blood. The receptors were sampled from an adult who was a healthcare worker with PCR-confirmed SARS-CoV-2 infection or an uninfected control (not recorded which).

This clonotype has only a few counts. The chain has TRBV20-1 and TRBJ2-1; 7 bases fit TRBD2. V lost 8 bases to trimming and J lost 3 bases; unmatched junction nucleotides: 7. This CDR3 has 13 residues. CDR1 and CDR2 (germline): DFQATT, SNEGSKA (reference sequence). Here the CDR3 reads CSPVAGLYNEQFF. CDR3 bases: TGCAGTCCCGTAGCGGGCCTCTACAATGAGCAGTTCTTC.

This clonotype was seen ten or more times. The chain combines TRBV18 with TRBJ2-1, with 10 bases lining up with TRBD2. After removal of 5 bases from V and 7 bases from J, the junction contained 8 bases not matched to a gene. This CDR3 comprises 15 residues. Germline CDR1 KGHSH, CDR2 LQKENI. Here the CDR3 reads CASSSGLAEINEQFF. In DNA form, the CDR3 reads TGTGCCAGCTCATCAGGACTAGCGGAAATAAATGAGCAGTTCTTC.

This clonotype was observed many times. This rearrangement joins TRBV27 to TRBJ1-6, with 12 nucleotides matching TRBD1. The CDR3 runs to 15 residues. Germline CDR1 is MNHEY and CDR2 is SMNVEV (reference sequence). Germline trimming cut 6 bases from V and 9 bases from J; bases unmatched to any gene: 6. CDR3 sequence (DNA): TGTGCCAGCAGGAGGGACAGGGGGCCTATTTCACCCCTCCACTTT. Translated, it gives CASRRDRGPISPLHF.

This sequence joins TRBV7-9 and TRBJ2-1; TRBD2 is a possible D gene (6 bases). Trimming took off 0 bases at V and 5 bases at J, with 11 bases between the two ends. CDR1 and CDR2 (germline): SEHNR, FQNEAQ (reference sequence). This CDR3 region has 15 residues. This chain's CDR3 is CASSLAGSPHNEQFF. The CDR3 DNA reads as TGTGCCAGCAGCTTAGCCGGGAGCCCCCACAATGAGCAGTTCTTC.

This clonotype has at least ten counts. This chain connects TRBV6-4 to TRBJ2-1; D is uncertain. The CDR3 has 16 amino acids. CDR1 is MRHNA, CDR2 SNTAGT, per germline. Trimming left V 5 bases short and J 8 bases short, with 22 bases between. The DNA of the CDR3 is TGTGCCAGCAGTTCAAAATGGATAGTGGCTACAGATGAGCAGTTCTTC. Encoded protein: CASSSKWIVATDEQFF.

This clonotype was detected many times. The V call is TRBV18, the J call TRBJ1-1; unclear D gene. Deletions cut 4 bases from V and 11 bases from J, with 11 bases between. The CDR3 is 11 residues long. Germline V gene sequence: CDR1 KGHSH, CDR2 LQKENI. The DNA for the CDR3 is TGTGCCAGCTCACTCGAGCGTGATGCTTTCTTT. It encodes CASSLERDAFF.

This clonotype has at least ten counts. The chain combines TRBV6-4 with TRBJ2-2, with a tentative D call TRBD1 (5 bases). This CDR3 is 14 amino acids long. V shed 3 bases and J shed 7 bases, with 12 bases lying between them. Germline CDR1 reads MRHNA; CDR2 reads SNTAGT. CDR3 DNA: TGTGCCAGCAGTGATCAGGACATGGTCGGGGAGCTGTTTTTT. Translating gives CASSDQDMVGELFF.

This clonotype was observed at least ten times. This chain uses TRBV5-1 with TRBJ2-5; D call uncertain. CDR3 length: 13 amino acids. V was pared by 7 bases and J by 1 base, with 11 bases between. CDR1 and CDR2 (germline): SGHRS, YFSETQ. The CDR3, as DNA: TGCGCCAGCGCTCCGGGTAGCCAAGAGACCCAGTACTTC. This gives the protein CASAPGSQETQYF. Combining the CDR3 with reference TRBV5-1 and TRBJ2-5 gives the whole variable domain KAGVTQTPRYLIKTRGQQVTLSCSPISGHRSVSWYQQTPGQGLQFLFEYFSETQRNKGNFPGRFSGRQFSNSRSEMNVSTLELGDSALYLCASAPGSQETQYFGPGTRLLVL.

This clonotype was seen repeatedly, ten times or more. V usage is TRBV20-1 and J usage is TRBJ2-7; no reliable D call. Germline CDR1 DFQATT, CDR2 SNEGSKA (reference sequence). V dropped 0 bases and J dropped 3 bases, with 12 bases sitting between them. There are 14 residues in the CDR3. The CDR3 is CSARDLARLYEQYF. In DNA, the CDR3 is TGCAGTGCTAGAGATTTAGCCCGACTCTACGAGCAGTACTTC.

This clonotype has a count of ten or more. The chain combines TRBV3-1 with TRBJ1-2; D not certain. In germline, CDR1 is LGHDT, CDR2 YNNKEL (reference sequence). The CDR3 consists of 13 residues. The V end was cut by 3 bases, the J end by 4 bases, with 9 bases between. The CDR3 DNA reads as TGTGCCAGCAGCCAGCAAGGGTTCTATGGCTACACCTTC. Translated: CASSQQGFYGYTF.

This clonotype was detected only a few times. The V gene is TRBV7-9, the J gene TRBJ2-7; 9 bases agree with TRBD2. The CDR3 sequence is 13 residues long. Germline CDR1 and CDR2: SEHNR and FQNEAQ (reference sequence). The V gene end was trimmed by 3 bases and the J gene end by 4 bases; junction bases not matched to a gene: 1. The CDR3 loop reads CASSFLAGYEQYF. CDR3 nucleotides: TGTGCCAGCAGCTTTCTAGCGGGGTACGAGCAGTACTTC.

This clonotype was found many times. The chain recombines TRBV19 with TRBJ2-2; D may correspond to TRBD1 or TRBD2 (5 bases each). The CDR3 has 15 residues. CDR1 is LNHDA and CDR2 is SQIVND in the germline V gene (reference sequence). Trimming shortened V by 1 base and J by 4 bases, and 10 bases separated the two germline ends. This chain's CDR3 is CASSIGGAPTGELFF. As DNA, the CDR3 is TGTGCCAGTAGTATAGGAGGGGCGCCCACCGGGGAGCTGTTTTTT.

The table lists this clonotype with many counts. This sequence joins TRBV3-1 and TRBJ2-1, with a possible D match to TRBD1 (5 bases). The CDR3 sequence is 15 residues long. V was cut by 0 bases and J by 5 bases, with 11 bases left in between. Germline V gene data show CDR1 as LGHDT and CDR2 as YNNKEL (reference sequence). CDR3 sequence: CASSQDRRGDNEQFF. CDR3 bases: TGTGCCAGCAGCCAAGATCGAAGGGGCGACAATGAGCAGTTCTTC.

This clonotype was observed a few times. The chain carries TRBV10-3 and TRBJ2-3, with 12 bases lining up with TRBD2. J lost 3 bases, V lost 6 bases, and 4 bases had no gene match. The CDR3 consists of 15 residues. Germline CDR1 is ENHRY and CDR2 is SYGVKD. CDR3 nucleotide sequence: TGTGCCATCAGGCGACTAGCGGGAGCGACAGATACGCAGTATTTT. Residues: CAIRRLAGATDTQYF.

This clonotype was detected many times. This sequence joins TRBV19 and TRBJ1-5; D remains ambiguous. From germline, CDR1 is LNHDA and CDR2 SQIVND (reference sequence). V was trimmed by 6 bases and J by 3 bases, leaving 12 bases between them. The CDR3 covers 14 residues. The CDR3 reads CASSPNLINQPQHF. CDR3 in DNA: TGTGCCAGTAGCCCCAACCTGATCAATCAGCCCCAGCATTTT.

This clonotype was observed a few times. The chain carries TRBV2 and TRBJ2-3; the D gene is possibly TRBD1 (6 bases). The germline V gene encodes CDR1 SNHLY and CDR2 FYNNEI. V was cut by 8 bases and J by 4 bases, with 13 bases left in between. The CDR3 spans 13 residues. CDR3 amino acids: CASLPGGADTQYF. In DNA, the CDR3 is TGTGCCAGCCTCCCTGGGGGCGCAGATACGCAGTATTTT.

The rearrangement links TRBV11-2 to TRBJ2-1; 13 bases match TRBD2. The V segment lost 5 bases and the J segment 7 bases; nucleotides outside the gene matches: 8. The CDR3 extends over 16 amino acids. The germline gives CDR1 SGHAT, CDR2 FQNNGV. The CDR3 spells CASSPTSGRSWNEQFF. The CDR3, as DNA: TGTGCCAGCAGCCCGACTAGCGGGAGGTCGTGGAATGAGCAGTTCTTC.

In this sample, this clonotype turned up many times. This chain uses TRBV18 with TRBJ2-7, with 8 bases fitting TRBD1. Germline V CDR1 and CDR2: KGHSH, LQKENI. V lost 6 bases and J lost 2; bases outside the gene matches: 9. CDR3 length equals 15 residues. CDR3 sequence: CASSPDTGGAYEQYF. The CDR3 coding sequence is TGTGCCAGCTCGCCAGACACAGGGGGAGCCTACGAGCAGTACTTC.

In its sample, this clonotype was seen many times. The gene calls are TRBV5-1 and TRBJ2-1; the match to TRBD2 covers 14 bases. The CDR3 covers 17 residues. Trimming at V came to 4 bases and at J to 7 bases, leaving 10 bases not matched to a gene. The germline V gene encodes CDR1 SGHRS and CDR2 YFSETQ. The CDR3 nucleotides read TGCGCCAGCAGCCCTAGACTAGCGGGAGGGCCGTTAAATGAGCAGTTCTTC. The encoded protein is CASSPRLAGGPLNEQFF. Filled out from reference TRBV5-1 and TRBJ2-1, the complete variable domain reads KAGVTQTPRYLIKTRGQQVTLSCSPISGHRSVSWYQQTPGQGLQFLFEYFSETQRNKGNFPGRFSGRQFSNSRSEMNVSTLELGDSALYLCASSPRLAGGPLNEQFFGPGTRLTVL.

This clonotype occurred a few times. The chain couples TRBV3-1 to TRBJ2-5, with TRBD1 matching over 7 bases. Germline assignment: CDR1 LGHDT and CDR2 YNNKEL (reference sequence). The CDR3 sequence is 14 residues long. Trimming at V came to 8 bases and at J to 4 bases, leaving 10 bases not matched to a gene. The CDR3 spells CASCYRGLRETQYF. The CDR3 DNA follows: TGTGCCAGCTGTTACAGGGGCTTAAGAGAGACCCAGTACTTC.

This clonotype was detected many times. The chain couples TRBV20-1 to TRBJ1-3; no firm D call. The CDR3 is made up of 15 amino acids. Trimming pared 3 bases from V and 0 bases from J, leaving 12 bases between. Germline V gene data show CDR1 as DFQATT and CDR2 as SNEGSKA (reference sequence). The CDR3 here is CSASIPGYSGNTIYF. The CDR3 region has the DNA TGCAGTGCTAGTATCCCGGGGTACTCTGGAAACACCATATATTTT.

This clonotype was counted ten times or more. This sequence joins TRBV6-6 and TRBJ2-7; 7 bases map to TRBD1. CDR3 size: 14 residues. The germline CDR1 and CDR2 sequences are MNHNY and SVGAGI (reference sequence). V dropped 6 bases and J dropped 2; count of bases not matched to a gene: 7. CDR3 loop: CASSATGVAYEQYF. Here the CDR3 DNA reads TGTGCCAGCAGCGCAACAGGGGTGGCCTACGAGCAGTACTTC.

The chain combines TRBV10-3 with TRBJ2-2; D perhaps matches TRBD2 (5 bases). The germline V and J ends were trimmed by 6 bases and 0 bases, with 14 bases remaining between them. This CDR3 is built from 16 residues. The germline CDR1 and CDR2 sequences are ENHRY and SYGVKD. The CDR3 sequence is CAISIATIANTGELFF. The CDR3 nucleotides are TGTGCCATCAGCATAGCGACCATCGCGAACACCGGGGAGCTGTTTTTT.

This clonotype was picked up a small number of times. The V and J genes are TRBV20-1 and TRBJ2-5; no definite D call. Germline CDR1 DFQATT, CDR2 SNEGSKA (reference sequence). The ends were cut back, 1 base at V and 4 bases at J, with 7 bases in the middle. The length of the CDR3 is 12 residues. The CDR3 spells CSARGARETQYF. CDR3 in DNA: TGCAGTGCTAGAGGGGCGCGAGAGACCCAGTACTTC.

In this sample, this clonotype turned up many times. CDR3 in amino acids: CASSRRIYNSPLHF. The CDR3 region has the DNA TGTGCCAGCAGCCGGCGAATCTATAATTCACCCCTCCACTTT. The chain couples TRBV7-3 to TRBJ1-6; D gene ambiguous. The CDR3 totals 14 residues. Germline lookup yields CDR1 SGHTA and CDR2 FQGTGA. V was cut by 5 bases and J by 3 bases, with 8 bases left in between.

This clonotype was found a few times. The chain uses TRBV20-1 and TRBJ1-4; possible D gene TRBD1, 6 bases. V lost 0 bases and J lost 6, with 11 bases in between. CDR1 and CDR2 from the germline V gene are DFQATT and SNEGSKA (reference sequence). This CDR3 contains 14 residues. CDR3 DNA: TGCAGTGCTAGAGATGGAGGGGGGGATGAAAAACTGTTTTTT. Protein sequence: CSARDGGGDEKLFF.

The J gene is TRBJ2-7, the V gene TRBV21-1. TRBV21-1 is described as a pseudogene. This CDR3 has 13 residues. The CDR3 nucleotides read TGTGCCAGCAGCACCAGGGGCACCTACGAGCAGTACTTC. Translating gives CASSTRGTYEQYF.